This T cell receptor (beta chain) originates from a study of blood T cell repertoires in COVID-19. Per germline, CDR1 SGHAT and CDR2 FQDESV (reference sequence). After removal of 3 bases from V and 1 base from J, the junction contained 4 bases not matched to a gene. This CDR3 region has 16 residues. The method was immunoSEQ multiplex PCR; TCRdb's version includes in-frame clones alone and lacks a portion of them. The sample lists under 200,000 clones; over 75% were seen once. Assignments of participants to cohorts depended upon their own reported clinical history. J is TRBJ2-1 and V is TRBV11-1; 9 positions match TRBD2. The sample was PBMCs or T cells enriched from blood (not recorded which). This TCR was sampled from a man over 45 who had recovered from COVID-19. DNA of the CDR3: TGTGCCAGCAGCTTGAGAGCGGGGGGTTCCTACAATGAGCAGTTCTTC. Its translation is CASSLRAGGSYNEQFF.